A selection of T cell receptor beta chains follows, all from one sample in a study of blood T cell repertoires in COVID-19. Profiled with immunoSEQ multiplex PCR; TCRdb holds only in-frame clones, not every one. The sample yields 95,000 to 120,000 clones, approximately 81% seen once. The specimen sequenced was peripheral blood. The source is a human donor in a cohort sampled during active COVID-19. CDR3s include the opening cysteine and the closing phenylalanine or tryptophan. Fields, in order: D gene, V gene, clone size, J gene, CDR3 protein, CDR3 DNA. The D gene is left open where the match is weak. Clone sizes are given selectively: once, few, many, or a class where the clone is expanded.

D gene: TRBD1
V gene: TRBV6-1
clone size: -
J gene: TRBJ1-5
CDR3 protein: CASSDTGGGQGWQPQHF
CDR3 DNA: TGTGCCAGCAGTGATACGGGTGGGGGACAGGGCTGGCAGCCCCAGCATTTT

D gene: TRBD2
V gene: TRBV24-1
clone size: -
J gene: TRBJ2-5
CDR3 protein: CATSVMRGGKETQYF
CDR3 DNA: TGTGCCACCAGTGTTATGCGGGGGGGAAAAGAGACCCAGTACTTC

D gene: TRBD1
V gene: TRBV6-5
clone size: -
J gene: TRBJ2-7
CDR3 protein: CASLGTGTYEQYF
CDR3 DNA: TGTGCCAGCTTAGGGACAGGGACCTACGAGCAGTACTTC

D gene: TRBD1
V gene: TRBV29-1
clone size: -
J gene: TRBJ1-3
CDR3 protein: CSVGQGDTIYF
CDR3 DNA: TGCAGCGTGGGACAGGGGGACACCATATATTTT

D gene: -
V gene: TRBV7-9
clone size: -
J gene: TRBJ2-7
CDR3 protein: CASSLSVADEQYF
CDR3 DNA: TGTGCCAGCAGCTTATCGGTGGCGGACGAGCAGTACTTC

D gene: -
V gene: TRBV6-5
clone size: once
J gene: TRBJ1-4
CDR3 protein: CASTEMGSQKLFF
CDR3 DNA: TGTGCCAGCACCGAGATGGGCAGCCAGAAACTGTTTTTT

D gene: -
V gene: TRBV6-5
clone size: -
J gene: TRBJ2-1
CDR3 protein: CASSRDNEQFF
CDR3 DNA: TGTGCCAGCAGTCGAGACAATGAGCAGTTCTTC

D gene: TRBD2
V gene: TRBV6-2/TRBV6-3
clone size: -
J gene: TRBJ2-3
CDR3 protein: CASSFPPASGGYSTDTQYF
CDR3 DNA: TGTGCCAGCAGTTTCCCCCCCGCTAGCGGGGGGTATAGCACAGATACGCAGTATTTT

D gene: TRBD1
V gene: TRBV7-2
clone size: once
J gene: TRBJ1-3
CDR3 protein: CASRRGLSGNTIYF
CDR3 DNA: TGTGCCAGCAGGAGGGGGCTCTCTGGAAACACCATATATTTT

D gene: TRBD1
V gene: TRBV6-6
clone size: -
J gene: TRBJ2-2
CDR3 protein: CASRRDRGTGELFF
CDR3 DNA: TGTGCCAGCCGAAGGGACAGGGGAACCGGGGAGCTGTTTTTT

D gene: -
V gene: TRBV6-5
clone size: -
J gene: TRBJ1-6
CDR3 protein: CASRDGLSYSPLHF
CDR3 DNA: TGTGCCAGCAGGGACGGACTGTCCTATTCACCCCTCCACTTT

D gene: -
V gene: TRBV7-3
clone size: -
J gene: TRBJ2-2
CDR3 protein: CASSLWGPNTGELFF
CDR3 DNA: TGTGCCAGCAGCTTATGGGGGCCGAACACCGGGGAGCTGTTTTTT

D gene: TRBD1
V gene: TRBV9
clone size: few
J gene: TRBJ1-4
CDR3 protein: CASSATPGQGNEKLFF
CDR3 DNA: TGTGCCAGCAGCGCGACTCCGGGACAGGGTAATGAAAAACTGTTTTTT

D gene: TRBD1
V gene: TRBV23-1
clone size: -
J gene: TRBJ1-1
CDR3 protein: CASRPTPTGDTEAFF
CDR3 DNA: TGCGCCAGCAGACCGACCCCGACAGGGGACACTGAAGCTTTCTTT

D gene: -
V gene: TRBV9
clone size: -
J gene: TRBJ2-1
CDR3 protein: CASSVGLGRVLDSYNEQFF
CDR3 DNA: TGTGCCAGCAGCGTAGGGTTGGGCAGGGTTCTGGACTCCTACAATGAGCAGTTCTTC

D gene: TRBD1
V gene: TRBV27
clone size: -
J gene: TRBJ1-5
CDR3 protein: CASSSDRDRGNQPQHF
CDR3 DNA: TGTGCCAGCAGTTCCGACAGGGACCGTGGCAATCAGCCCCAGCATTTT

D gene: -
V gene: TRBV10-3
clone size: -
J gene: TRBJ2-6
CDR3 protein: CAILEQKIEGGNVLTF
CDR3 DNA: TGTGCCATACTAGAACAGAAGATAGAAGGAGGCAACGTCCTGACTTTC

D gene: TRBD2
V gene: TRBV7-2
clone size: once
J gene: TRBJ2-3
CDR3 protein: CASSLGGRGGSTDTQYF
CDR3 DNA: TGTGCCAGCAGCTTAGGAGGTCGGGGGGGGTCCACAGATACGCAGTATTTT

D gene: -
V gene: TRBV4-2
clone size: few
J gene: TRBJ1-5
CDR3 protein: CASSLGGGNQPQHF
CDR3 DNA: TGTGCCAGCAGCCTCGGGGGAGGGAATCAGCCCCAGCATTTT

D gene: TRBD1
V gene: TRBV19
clone size: -
J gene: TRBJ1-5
CDR3 protein: CASSMGVGTGDNQPQHF
CDR3 DNA: TGTGCCAGTAGTATGGGGGTTGGGACAGGGGATAATCAGCCCCAGCATTTT

D gene: -
V gene: TRBV28
clone size: -
J gene: TRBJ2-1
CDR3 protein: CASRPPQGRGPNEQFF
CDR3 DNA: TGTGCCAGCAGGCCCCCCCAGGGAAGGGGTCCCAATGAGCAGTTCTTC

D gene: TRBD1
V gene: TRBV10-3
clone size: -
J gene: TRBJ2-7
CDR3 protein: CAISARQGASPYYEQYF
CDR3 DNA: TGTGCCATCAGTGCAAGACAGGGGGCTTCTCCCTACTACGAGCAGTACTTC

D gene: -
V gene: TRBV28
clone size: once
J gene: TRBJ1-4
CDR3 protein: CASSLYLGEDEKLFF
CDR3 DNA: TGTGCCAGCAGTTTATACTTGGGAGAGGATGAAAAACTGTTTTTT

D gene: TRBD2
V gene: TRBV28
clone size: -
J gene: TRBJ2-3
CDR3 protein: CASSLASGGPLTDTQYF
CDR3 DNA: TGTGCCAGCAGTTTAGCTAGCGGGGGACCACTCACAGATACGCAGTATTTT

D gene: TRBD1
V gene: TRBV12-3/TRBV12-4
clone size: few
J gene: TRBJ1-5
CDR3 protein: CASQGTGGQPQHF
CDR3 DNA: TGTGCCAGCCAGGGGACAGGGGGTCAGCCCCAGCATTTT

D gene: TRBD1
V gene: TRBV7-8
clone size: -
J gene: TRBJ1-6
CDR3 protein: CASSEKGARGSPLHF
CDR3 DNA: TGTGCCAGCAGCGAGAAGGGGGCGAGGGGTTCACCCCTCCACTTT

D gene: -
V gene: TRBV7-2
clone size: -
J gene: TRBJ2-5
CDR3 protein: CASSLFGRYLETQYF
CDR3 DNA: TGTGCCAGCAGCTTATTTGGGCGATACTTAGAGACCCAGTACTTC

D gene: -
V gene: TRBV4-1
clone size: few
J gene: TRBJ1-1
CDR3 protein: CASSQSLTGTLAEAFF
CDR3 DNA: TGCGCCAGCAGCCAATCCTTAACAGGGACCCTAGCTGAAGCTTTCTTT

D gene: TRBD2
V gene: TRBV18
clone size: -
J gene: TRBJ2-1
CDR3 protein: CASSPGTTYNEQFF
CDR3 DNA: TGTGCCAGCTCGCCCGGGACTACCTACAATGAGCAGTTCTTC

D gene: -
V gene: TRBV10-3
clone size: -
J gene: TRBJ1-2
CDR3 protein: CAISDGPHYGYTF
CDR3 DNA: TGTGCCATCAGTGATGGGCCTCACTATGGCTACACCTTC

D gene: -
V gene: TRBV11-2
clone size: -
J gene: TRBJ1-3
CDR3 protein: CASSLEGQTGNTIYF
CDR3 DNA: TGTGCCAGCAGCTTAGAAGGACAGACTGGAAACACCATATATTTT

D gene: -
V gene: TRBV24-1
clone size: -
J gene: TRBJ2-7
CDR3 protein: CATSDFPDYEQYF
CDR3 DNA: TGTGCCACCAGTGATTTTCCAGACTACGAGCAGTACTTC

D gene: TRBD1
V gene: TRBV19
clone size: once
J gene: TRBJ1-1
CDR3 protein: CASSPGQGALGTEAFF
CDR3 DNA: TGTGCCAGTAGTCCTGGACAGGGGGCGCTGGGCACTGAAGCTTTCTTT

D gene: -
V gene: TRBV12-3/TRBV12-4
clone size: -
J gene: TRBJ2-2
CDR3 protein: CASSFSSTGELFF
CDR3 DNA: TGTGCCAGCAGTTTTTCTAGCACCGGGGAGCTGTTTTTT

D gene: -
V gene: TRBV6-2/TRBV6-3
clone size: -
J gene: TRBJ1-6
CDR3 protein: CASSYGSDDNSPLHF
CDR3 DNA: TGTGCCAGCAGTTACGGCAGTGATGATAATTCACCCCTCCACTTT